This TCR beta chain was profiled in a study of OX40 agonist ivuxolimab in advanced cancers. For the wider study: Ivuxolimab, which targeted the costimulatory receptor OX40 (CD134), was an agonistic, fully human IgG2 monoclonal antibody. A male proportion of around 80% and a mean age of 60 years, ranging from roughly 23 to 80, were recorded for the dose-escalation cohort. Patients were allowed to have had prior anti-PD-1, anti-PD-L1 or anti-CTLA-4 therapy, and around 41% of the dose-escalation patients had previously received checkpoint inhibitors. Of the roughly 52 dose-escalation patients, hepatocellular carcinoma was present in around 20, melanoma in roughly 15, renal cell carcinoma in 9 and head and neck cancer in 9. Partial responses occurred in three dose-escalation patients, of whom one had hepatocellular carcinoma and two had cutaneous melanoma. Intravenous ivuxolimab was administered to patients every 2 weeks at six dose levels: 0.01, 0.1, 0.3, 1.5, 3 and 10 mg/kg. Peripheral TCRbeta sequencing aimed to test whether ivuxolimab altered TCR sequence diversity and caused clonal T-cell expansion. The paper reports the monotherapy dose-escalation portion (N of about 50 patients) of the phase I ivuxolimab trial. Overall results and qualifications from the work: In partial responders in the 0.1-3.0 mg/kg groups, normalized peripheral clonal expansion was found to be among the lowest, especially among CD8+ T cells. After ivuxolimab, CD8+ T cells had more expanded clones than CD4+ T cells on average. Which antigens the clonally expanded peripheral T cells were specific for was not determined. Low levels of normalized T-cell clonal expansion were also seen in some nonresponding patients. At doses of 0.1 to 3.0 mg/kg, clonal expansion of both CD4+ and CD8+ T cells in blood was seen between baseline and week 6.

Trimming takes 1 base from V and 3 bases from J, and the germline ends sit 16 bases apart. Spanning cysteine to phenylalanine, the CDR3 consists of 17 amino acids. The DNA shown is the 51-base CDR3, in frame from base 1. In the case of this clone: The antigen this receptor binds is unknown. Base qualities are missing; no much larger clone stands one base away.

For sequencing of the TCRbeta CDR3 region, genomic DNA was extracted from the sorted cells. The immunoSEQ Assay was used to sequence the TCRbeta CDR3 regions. TCRdb carries this immuneACCESS record with in-frame sequences only. Its versions omit some clonotypes, under half of them owing to an unresolved V gene in the studies checked, with the rest unexplained. The sample yields 48,000 or so clones; approximately 78% were counted once. The ten largest clones take up around 7% of the sample. Patients with autoimmune disease history or receiving systemic immunosuppression were excluded from the trial. Peripheral blood for TCR sequencing was collected from all dose cohorts at baseline, on cycle 4 day 1, and on cycle 7 day 1. Samples were obtained from an open-label, multicenter, first-in-human phase I dose-escalation trial of ivuxolimab. The trial enrolled adults with locally advanced or metastatic head and neck squamous cell, hepatocellular, melanoma or renal cell carcinoma. CD4+ and CD8+ T cells were sorted separately from peripheral blood before TCR sequencing.

Sequencing was performed on CD4+ or CD8+ T cells sorted from blood, taken in a trial of the OX40 agonist ivuxolimab. This chain is built from TRBV23-1 and TRBJ2-4, with a weak D call of TRBD2 (7 bases match). TRBV23-1 is an open reading frame whose function is uncertain. The clonotype was recovered from an adult with an advanced solid tumor such as melanoma, head and neck, liver or kidney cancer. Here is the DNA: TGCGCCAGCAGTCAATGGGAAGGGGGGGAAGGCAAAAACATTCAGTACTTC. It translates to CASSQWEGGEGKNIQYF.